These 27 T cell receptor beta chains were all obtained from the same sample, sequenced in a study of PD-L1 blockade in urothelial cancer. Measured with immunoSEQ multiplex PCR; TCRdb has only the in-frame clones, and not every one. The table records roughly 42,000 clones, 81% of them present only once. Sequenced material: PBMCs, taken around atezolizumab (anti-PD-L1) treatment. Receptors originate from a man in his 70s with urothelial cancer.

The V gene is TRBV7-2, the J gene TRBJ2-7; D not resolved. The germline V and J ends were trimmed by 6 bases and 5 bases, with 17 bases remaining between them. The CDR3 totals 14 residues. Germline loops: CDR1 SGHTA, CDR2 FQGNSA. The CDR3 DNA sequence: TGTGCCAGCAGTTCCCCCGCTAGACCTAACGAGCAGTACTTC. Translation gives CASSSPARPNEQYF.

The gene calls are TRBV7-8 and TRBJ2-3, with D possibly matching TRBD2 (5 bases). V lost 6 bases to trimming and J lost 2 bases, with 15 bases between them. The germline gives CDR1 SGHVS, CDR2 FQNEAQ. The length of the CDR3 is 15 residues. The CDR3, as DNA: TGTGCCAGCAGTAGAGGGTCCTTGATCACAGATACGCAGTATTTT. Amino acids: CASSRGSLITDTQYF.

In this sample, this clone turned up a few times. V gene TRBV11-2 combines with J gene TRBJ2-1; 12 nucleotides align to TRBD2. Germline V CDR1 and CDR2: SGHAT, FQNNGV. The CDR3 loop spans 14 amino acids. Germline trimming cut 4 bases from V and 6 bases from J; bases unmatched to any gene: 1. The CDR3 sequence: CASSSSGRANEQFF. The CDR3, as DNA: TGTGCCAGCAGCTCTAGCGGGAGGGCCAATGAGCAGTTCTTC.

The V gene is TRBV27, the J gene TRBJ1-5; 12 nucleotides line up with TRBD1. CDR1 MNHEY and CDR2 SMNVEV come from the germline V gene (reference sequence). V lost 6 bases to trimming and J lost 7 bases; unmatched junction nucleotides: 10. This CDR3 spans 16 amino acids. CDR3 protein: CASSTVGTGGWQPQHF. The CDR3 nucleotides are TGTGCCAGCAGCACCGTCGGGACAGGGGGCTGGCAGCCCCAGCATTTT.

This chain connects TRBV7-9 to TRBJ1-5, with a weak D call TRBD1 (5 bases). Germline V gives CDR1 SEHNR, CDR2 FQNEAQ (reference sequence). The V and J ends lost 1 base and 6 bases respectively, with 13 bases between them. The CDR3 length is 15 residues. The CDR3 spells CASSLDGGLGQPQHF. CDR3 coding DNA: TGTGCCAGCAGCTTAGATGGGGGGTTGGGTCAGCCCCAGCATTTT.

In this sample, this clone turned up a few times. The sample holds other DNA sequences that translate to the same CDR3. The DNA for the CDR3 is TGTGCCAGTGGGGGGGGGACCTACGAGCAGTACTTC. It is translated as CASGGGTYEQYF. The chain has TRBV9 and TRBJ2-7, with 7 bases aligning to TRBD2. Germline CDR1 reads SGDLS; CDR2 reads YYNGEE. This CDR3 contains 12 residues. V was pared by 8 bases and J by 2 bases, with 4 bases of the junction left unmatched.

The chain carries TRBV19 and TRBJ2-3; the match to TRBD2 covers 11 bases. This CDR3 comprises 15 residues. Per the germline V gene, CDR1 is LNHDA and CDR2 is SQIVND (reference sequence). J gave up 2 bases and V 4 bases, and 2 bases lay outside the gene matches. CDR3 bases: TGTGCCAGTAGTACACTAGCGGGAGCCACAGATACGCAGTATTTT. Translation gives CASSTLAGATDTQYF.

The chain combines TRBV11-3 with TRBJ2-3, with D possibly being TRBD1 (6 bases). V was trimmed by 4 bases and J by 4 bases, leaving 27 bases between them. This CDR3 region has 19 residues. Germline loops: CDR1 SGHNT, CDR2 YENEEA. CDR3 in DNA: TGTGCCAGCAGCTCCCCATCAGGGGCCGGTGCTCAAAACCCAGATACGCAGTATTTT. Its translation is CASSSPSGAGAQNPDTQYF.

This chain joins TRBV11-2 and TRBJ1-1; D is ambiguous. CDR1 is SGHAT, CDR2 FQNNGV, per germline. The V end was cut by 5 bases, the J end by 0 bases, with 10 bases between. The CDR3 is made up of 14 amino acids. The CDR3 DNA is TGTGCCAGCAGCACCGGTCTCATGAACACTGAAGCTTTCTTT. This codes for CASSTGLMNTEAFF.

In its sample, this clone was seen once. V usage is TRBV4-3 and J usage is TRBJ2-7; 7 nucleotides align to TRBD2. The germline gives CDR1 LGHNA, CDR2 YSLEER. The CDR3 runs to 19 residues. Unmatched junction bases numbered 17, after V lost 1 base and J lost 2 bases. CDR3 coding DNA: TGCGCCAGCAGCCAAGCTGAGGTTTCTAGCGGAACCTTTGCCTACGAGCAGTACTTC. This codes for CASSQAEVSSGTFAYEQYF.

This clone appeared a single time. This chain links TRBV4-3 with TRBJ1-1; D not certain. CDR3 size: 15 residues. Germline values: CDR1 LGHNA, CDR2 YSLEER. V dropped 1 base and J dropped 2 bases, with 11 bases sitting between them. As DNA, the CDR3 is TGCGCCAGCAGCCAAGTTTGGCAGGCTAACACTGAAGCTTTCTTT. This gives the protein CASSQVWQANTEAFF.

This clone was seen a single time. The CDR3 region has the DNA TGTGCCACCAGCAGAGATCTAGCGGGAGTTGAGCAGTACTTC. The encoded protein is CATSRDLAGVEQYF. The rearrangement uses TRBV15 and TRBJ2-7, with 10 bases that match TRBD2. CDR1 is LNHNV and CDR2 is YYDKDF in the germline V gene (reference sequence). This CDR3 is 14 amino acids long. With 0 bases clipped from V and 7 bases from J, the junction kept 3 bases outside the gene matches.

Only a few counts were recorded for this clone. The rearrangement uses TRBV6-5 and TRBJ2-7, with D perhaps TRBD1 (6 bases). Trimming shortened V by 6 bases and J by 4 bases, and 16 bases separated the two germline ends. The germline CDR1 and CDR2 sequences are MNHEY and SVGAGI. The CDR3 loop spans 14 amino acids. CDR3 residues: CASSQGDRTYEQYF. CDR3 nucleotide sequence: TGTGCCAGCAGCCAGGGAGACAGGACTTACGAGCAGTACTTC.

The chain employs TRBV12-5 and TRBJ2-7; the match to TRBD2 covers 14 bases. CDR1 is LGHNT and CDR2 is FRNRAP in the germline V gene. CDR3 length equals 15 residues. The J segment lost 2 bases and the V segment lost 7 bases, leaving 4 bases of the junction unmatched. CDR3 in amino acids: CASASGLAGAYEQYF. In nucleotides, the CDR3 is TGTGCTAGTGCCTCGGGACTAGCGGGAGCCTACGAGCAGTACTTC.

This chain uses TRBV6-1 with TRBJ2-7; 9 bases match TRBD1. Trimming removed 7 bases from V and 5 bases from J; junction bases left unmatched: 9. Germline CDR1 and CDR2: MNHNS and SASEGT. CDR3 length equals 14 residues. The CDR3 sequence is CASTEPGQGNEQYF. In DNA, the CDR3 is TGTGCCAGCACCGAACCGGGACAGGGTAACGAGCAGTACTTC.

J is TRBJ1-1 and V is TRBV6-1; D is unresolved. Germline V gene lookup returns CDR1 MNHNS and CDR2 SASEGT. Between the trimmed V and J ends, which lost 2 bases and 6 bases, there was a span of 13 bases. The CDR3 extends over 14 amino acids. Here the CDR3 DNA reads TGTGCCAGCAGTGAATTCGGCACGAGCGCTGAAGCTTTCTTT. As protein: CASSEFGTSAEAFF.

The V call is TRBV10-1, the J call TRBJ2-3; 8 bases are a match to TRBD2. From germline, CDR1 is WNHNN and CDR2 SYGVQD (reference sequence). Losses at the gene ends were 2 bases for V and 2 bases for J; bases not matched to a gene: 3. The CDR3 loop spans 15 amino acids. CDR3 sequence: CASSEGTRPTDTQYF. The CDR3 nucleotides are TGCGCCAGCAGTGAGGGGACTAGACCCACAGATACGCAGTATTTT.

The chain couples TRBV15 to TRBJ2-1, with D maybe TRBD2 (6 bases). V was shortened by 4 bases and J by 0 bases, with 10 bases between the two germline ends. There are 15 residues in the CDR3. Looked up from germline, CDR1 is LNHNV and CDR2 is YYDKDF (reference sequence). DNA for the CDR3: TGTGCCACCAGCACCCGACTAGACTCCTACAATGAGCAGTTCTTC. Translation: CATSTRLDSYNEQFF.

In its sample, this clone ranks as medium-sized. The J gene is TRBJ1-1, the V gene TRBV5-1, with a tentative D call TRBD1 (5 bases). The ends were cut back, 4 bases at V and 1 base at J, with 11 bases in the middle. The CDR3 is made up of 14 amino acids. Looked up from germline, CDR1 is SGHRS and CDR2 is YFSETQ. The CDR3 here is CASSPHGQNTEAFF. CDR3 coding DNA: TGCGCCAGCAGCCCTCACGGACAGAACACTGAAGCTTTCTTT.

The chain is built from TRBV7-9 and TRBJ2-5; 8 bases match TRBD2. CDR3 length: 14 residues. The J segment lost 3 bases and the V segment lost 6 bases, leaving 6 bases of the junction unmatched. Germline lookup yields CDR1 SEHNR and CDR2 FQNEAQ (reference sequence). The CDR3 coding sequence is TGTGCCAGCAGTATACTAGCGGCTAAAGAGACCCAGTACTTC. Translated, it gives CASSILAAKETQYF. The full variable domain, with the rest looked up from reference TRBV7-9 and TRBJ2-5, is DTGVSQNPRHKITKRGQNVTFRCDPISEHNRLYWYRQTLGQGPEFLTYFQNEAQLEKSRLLSDRFSAERPKGSFSTLEIQRTEQGDSAMYLCASSILAAKETQYFGPGTRLLVL.

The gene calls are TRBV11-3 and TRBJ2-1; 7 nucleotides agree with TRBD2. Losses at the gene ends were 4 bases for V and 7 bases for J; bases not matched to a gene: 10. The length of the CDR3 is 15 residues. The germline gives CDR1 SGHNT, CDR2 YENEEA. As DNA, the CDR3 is TGTGCCAGCAGCTCTGAGCGGGGTACGAGGAATGAGCAGTTCTTC. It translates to CASSSERGTRNEQFF. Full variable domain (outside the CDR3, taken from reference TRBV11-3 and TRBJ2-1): EAGVVQSPRYKIIEKKQPVAFWCNPISGHNTLYWYLQNLGQGPELLIRYENEEAVDDSQLPKDRFSAERLKGVDSTLKIQPAELGDSAVYLCASSSERGTRNEQFFGPGTRLTVL.

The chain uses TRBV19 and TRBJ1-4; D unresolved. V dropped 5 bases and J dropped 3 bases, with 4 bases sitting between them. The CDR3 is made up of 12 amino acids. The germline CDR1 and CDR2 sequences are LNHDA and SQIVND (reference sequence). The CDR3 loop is CASSAANEKLFF. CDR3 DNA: TGTGCCAGTAGTGCAGCTAATGAAAAACTGTTTTTT.

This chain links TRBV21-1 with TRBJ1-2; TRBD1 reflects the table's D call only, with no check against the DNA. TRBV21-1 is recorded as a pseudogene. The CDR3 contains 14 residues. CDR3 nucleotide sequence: TGTGCCAGCAGCAAATCGACAGGGCCCGCTGGCTACACCTTC. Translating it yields CASSKSTGPAGYTF.

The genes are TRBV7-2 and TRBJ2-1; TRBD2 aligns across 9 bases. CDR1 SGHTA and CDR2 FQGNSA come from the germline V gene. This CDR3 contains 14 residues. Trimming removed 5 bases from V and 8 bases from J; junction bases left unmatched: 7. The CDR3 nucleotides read TGTGCCAGCAGCCCCGGACTAGCGAACGATGAGCAGTTCTTC. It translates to CASSPGLANDEQFF.

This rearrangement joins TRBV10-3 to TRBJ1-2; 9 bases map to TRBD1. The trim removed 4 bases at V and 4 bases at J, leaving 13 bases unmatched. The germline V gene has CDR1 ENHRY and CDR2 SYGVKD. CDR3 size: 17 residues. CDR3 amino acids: CAISGGQGVQETYGYTF. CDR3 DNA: TGTGCCATCAGTGGGGGACAGGGAGTTCAGGAAACCTATGGCTACACCTTC.

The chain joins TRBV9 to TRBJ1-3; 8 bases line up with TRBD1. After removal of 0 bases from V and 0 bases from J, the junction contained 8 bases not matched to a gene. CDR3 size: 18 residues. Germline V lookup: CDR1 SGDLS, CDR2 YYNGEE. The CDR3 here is CASSVGGTGHSSGNTIYF. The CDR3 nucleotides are TGTGCCAGCAGCGTAGGCGGGACAGGTCACAGCTCTGGAAACACCATATATTTT. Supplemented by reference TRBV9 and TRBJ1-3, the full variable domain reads DSGVTQTPKHLITATGQRVTLRCSPRSGDLSVYWYQQSLDQGLQFLIQYYNGEERAKGNILERFSAQQFPDLHSELNLSSLELGDSALYFCASSVGGTGHSSGNTIYFGEGSWLTVV.

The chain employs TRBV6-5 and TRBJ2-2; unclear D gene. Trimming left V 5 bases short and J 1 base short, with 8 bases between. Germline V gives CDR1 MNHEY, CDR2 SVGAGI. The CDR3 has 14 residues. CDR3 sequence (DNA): TGTGCCAGCAGTACCCCGGGGAACACCGGGGAGCTGTTTTTT. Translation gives CASSTPGNTGELFF.